This T cell receptor (beta chain) is from a study of T cell repertoires in cytomegalovirus infection. On the study more broadly: CMV epitopes that were recently identified and HLA-C-restricted were used alongside well-studied HLA-B-restricted ones.

TCRdb reprocessed the reads via MiXCR and lists one record per CDR3 protein. This table holds around 570,000 distinct CDR3 sequences, approximately 40% found once. This clonotype has only one observation. Its specificity is not known. Study results and caveats: Totalled public TCR beta family frequency picked out people who carried CMV plus the relevant HLA.

The ends were cut back, 2 bases at V and 6 bases at J, with 15 bases in the middle. The CDR3 contains 15 residues. The germline CDR1 and CDR2 sequences are SGHTA and FQGNSA. The TCR sequence derives from a human donor in good health (CMV status not recorded). Some clones in this sample may be carry-over from other donors' samples. The material was cultured PBMCs, obtained from culture after CMV antigen stimulation. The J gene is TRBJ2-3, the V gene TRBV7-2, with D perhaps matching TRBD2 (5 bases). The DNA for the CDR3 is TGTGCCAGCAGCTTATTCCCGGGGTCCTCGGATACGCAGTATTTT. It translates to CASSLFPGSSDTQYF.